This T cell receptor beta chain was sequenced during a study of CD8+ T cells in alopecia areata. Indicated treatment: oral pan-JAK inhibitor, 5-10 mg twice daily. cDNA reverse transcribed from extracted RNA served as the sequencing template. TCRdb's table, derived via immunoSEQ multiplex PCR, lists solely in-frame clones and lacks some. The data show 130,000 or so clones, around 60% seen once. The V end was cut by 3 bases, the J end by 0 bases, with 6 bases between. Germline V lookup: CDR1 LNHDA, CDR2 SQIVND (reference sequence). This CDR3 region has 15 residues. The J gene is TRBJ2-6, the V gene TRBV19; D is possibly TRBD2 (6 bases). Sequencing used CD4+ T cells sorted from blood, obtained at week 4, from a patient treated with tofacitinib. This TCR was sampled from a human donor with alopecia areata. The CDR3 nucleotides read TGTGCCAGTAGTATCGGGAGCTCTGGGGCCAACGTCCTGACTTTC. This encodes CASSIGSSGANVLTF.